This TCR beta chain was captured in a study of blood T cell repertoires in COVID-19 (TCRdb year 2020). Describing the broader study: The collaborator samples originated in the United States, Italy and Spain and spanned the acute and convalescent phases of COVID-19. The prospective study material was composed of cDNA or gDNA derived from T cells, B-cell-depleted T cells, or PBMCs. Subjects who had been exposed to COVID-19, were actively infected with it, or had recovered from it provided the deeply sampled blood TCRbeta repertoires that made up the dataset. The repertoires were released in a freely available public database intended as a resource for research on the immune response to SARS-CoV-2. Samples came from the ongoing ImmuneRACE study (first 160 participants) plus 1,254 subjects from 6 global collaborators. A de-identified subject ID, COVID-19 status, age in years and sex were almost always included in the sample metadata. Where available, HLA class I and class II types were taken from metadata supplied by the sample provider and were not determined by assay-based typing.

Points the paper makes about the study in general: The amount of clinical and demographic metadata varied by source and participant and was provided uncurated.

Notes on this clone: No cognate antigen has been identified for it. Base qualities are not at hand, and no much larger clone is one base apart.

TCRbeta CDR3 regions were amplified from genomic DNA using the immunoSEQ Assay, a bias-controlled multiplex PCR. As for how the authors treated the data: Within the assay, amplification of reference gene primers was used to estimate how many nucleated cells each sample contained. To quantify the absolute abundance of each unique TCRbeta CDR3 rearrangement, sequence reads were collapsed and filtered. Productive Simpson clonality was computed per sample as the square root of Simpson's diversity index over productive rearrangements. TCRdb retrieved this table from immuneACCESS and kept in-frame rearrangements only. Not all clones are present; in checked studies, unresolved V genes account for under half, and no reason is known for the remainder. V, J and clone size are those of that table, while D and trimming were read from the DNA. The sample table records roughly 160,000 clones; roughly 87% of these occur just once. The ten largest clonotypes hold roughly 7% of the sample.

Participants in the prospective study were enrolled through a virtual design, were aged about 18 to 90 years, and lived in roughly 24 United States geographic areas. To assign participants to cohorts, the prospective study relied on clinical history that participants themselves reported in a screening survey and a study questionnaire. ImmuneRACE Cohort 3 recovered participants were defined by two consecutive negative NP/OP PCR tests, healthcare professional clearance, or symptom resolution. Each participant in the prospective study had whole blood, serum and a nasopharyngeal or oropharyngeal swab collected by mobile phlebotomists. Participants in the prospective study had the option to provide additional blood draws and questionnaires over a roughly two-month period. Prospective study blood samples were shipped either frozen or at room temperature before DNA extraction. Material: PBMCs or T cells enriched from blood (not recorded which). The TCR originated in a woman aged 45-65 years who had recovered from COVID-19.

This receptor has the CDR3 CASSLGTGVTDTQYF. The bases are TGTGCCAGCAGCTTAGGGACAGGGGTAACAGATACGCAGTATTTT. The V and J genes are TRBV7-9 and TRBJ2-3; the central 9 bases match TRBD1. Ends trimmed: V by 1 base, J by 3 bases; bases unmatched to a gene: 2. From the germline V gene (reference sequence), CDR1 is SEHNR and CDR2 is FQNEAQ. CDR3 length: 15 amino acids, cysteine to phenylalanine. Solely the CDR3 DNA is kept, with 45 bases framed from the first base.